This T cell receptor beta chain was recovered during a study of type 1 regulatory T cells. About the research overall: T-allo10 is an in vitro-generated, Tr1-enriched CD4 T cell product specific for alloantigen. Whole-study findings and limits: Compared with non-Tr1 cells, Tr1 cells showed a narrower TCR repertoire.

TCRdb analysed the reads with MiXCR anew, one entry per CDR3 protein. The sample shows about 42,000 distinct CDR3 sequences, about 12% of them seen only once. Comment on this clonotype: Its antigen is unknown.

Germline CDR1 reads GTSNPN; CDR2 reads SVGIG (reference sequence). Deletions cut 4 bases from V and 9 bases from J, with 9 bases between. CDR3 length: 10 amino acids. The rearrangement links TRBV30 to TRBJ1-1, with D possibly matching TRBD1 (5 bases). This receptor was identified in a human donor in good health. Sequencing used cultured non-Tr1 T cells, either the whole culture or a sorted T cell fraction (not recorded which). The CDR3 sequence: CAWTGPKAFF. CDR3 DNA sequence: TGTGCCTGGACGGGGCCGAAAGCTTTCTTT.